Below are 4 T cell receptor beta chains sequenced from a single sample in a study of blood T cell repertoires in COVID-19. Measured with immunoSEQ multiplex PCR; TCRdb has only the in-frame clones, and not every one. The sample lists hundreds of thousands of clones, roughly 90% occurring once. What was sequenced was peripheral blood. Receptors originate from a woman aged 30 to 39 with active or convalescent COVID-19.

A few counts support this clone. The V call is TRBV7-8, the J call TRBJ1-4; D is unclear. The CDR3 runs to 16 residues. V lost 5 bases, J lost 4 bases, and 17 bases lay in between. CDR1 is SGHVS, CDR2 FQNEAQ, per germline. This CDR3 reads CASSPYIRGGNEKLFF. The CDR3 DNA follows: TGTGCCAGCAGCCCTTACATCCGGGGTGGTAATGAAAAACTGTTTTTT.

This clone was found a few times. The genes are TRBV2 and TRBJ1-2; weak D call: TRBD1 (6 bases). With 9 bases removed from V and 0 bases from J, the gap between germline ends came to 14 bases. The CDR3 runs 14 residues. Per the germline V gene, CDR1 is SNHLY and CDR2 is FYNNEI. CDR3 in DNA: TGTGCCAGTTCGGGACAAATAGCTAACTATGGCTACACCTTC. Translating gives CASSGQIANYGYTF.

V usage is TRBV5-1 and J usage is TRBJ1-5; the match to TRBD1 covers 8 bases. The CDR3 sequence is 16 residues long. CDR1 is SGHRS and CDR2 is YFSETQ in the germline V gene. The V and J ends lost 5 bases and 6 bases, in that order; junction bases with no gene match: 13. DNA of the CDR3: TGCGCCAGCAGTTCGGGTCCCTCAGGGGGCGGTCAGCCCCAGCATTTT. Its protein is CASSSGPSGGGQPQHF. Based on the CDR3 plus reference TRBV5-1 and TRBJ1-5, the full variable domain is KAGVTQTPRYLIKTRGQQVTLSCSPISGHRSVSWYQQTPGQGLQFLFEYFSETQRNKGNFPGRFSGRQFSNSRSEMNVSTLELGDSALYLCASSSGPSGGGQPQHFGDGTRLSIL.

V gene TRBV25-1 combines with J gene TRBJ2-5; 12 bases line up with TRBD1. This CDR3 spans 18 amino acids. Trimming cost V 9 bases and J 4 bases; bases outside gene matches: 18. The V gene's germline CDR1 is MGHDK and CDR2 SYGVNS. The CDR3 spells CASITGQGAGTSLETQYF. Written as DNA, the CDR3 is TGTGCCAGTATTACGGGACAGGGGGCCGGGACTAGCTTAGAGACCCAGTACTTC.